This T cell receptor beta chain was obtained from a study of shared clonotypes between healthy human individuals. Study-level results: Generally, naive subsets came out with larger estimated richness than memory subsets.

Points on this clone: The antigen is not known.

Each sorted subset replicate got 200 ng genomic DNA, 25,000 to 35,000 genomes. The protocol was immunoSEQ multiplex PCR, while the TCRdb copy is restricted to in-frame clones and leaves out a portion. The sample has about 2.4 million clones, roughly 93% seen once; the top ten hold 0.36%. The specimen sequenced was naive CD4+ T cells from PBMCs. Subset defined: CD45RA+ positively selected. The sequence came from a young man in good health. Some clones in this sample may be carry-over from other donors' samples.

This CDR3 reads CASSLPSTGRTEAFF. Here the CDR3 DNA reads TGCGCCAGCAGCTTGCCCTCGACGGGTAGGACTGAAGCTTTCTTT. The chain has TRBV5-1 and TRBJ1-1; D unresolved. This CDR3 is built from 15 residues. Between the trimmed V and J ends, which lost 1 base and 5 bases, there was a span of 15 bases. Germline CDR1 is SGHRS and CDR2 is YFSETQ.